The next 3 T cell receptor beta chains were all read from a single sample in a study of cytomegalovirus exposure and HLA in healthy donors. PCR employed 60 Vbeta and 13 Jbeta primers. The protocol was immunoSEQ multiplex PCR, while the TCRdb copy is restricted to in-frame clones and leaves out a portion. Of over 100,000 clones in the sample, about 80% are singletons; the top ten hold over 7%. Material for sequencing was PBMCs. The origin of the receptors is a woman aged 50 to 60 in good health and CMV-seropositive.

The CDR3 loop is CASEEGGTEAFF. For the CDR3, the DNA is TGTGCCAGCGAGGAGGGAGGAACTGAAGCTTTCTTT. The rearrangement links TRBV11-2 to TRBJ1-1; D is unresolved. Germline CDR1 reads SGHAT; CDR2 reads FQNNGV. The CDR3 has 12 residues. Trimming stripped 8 bases from V and 5 bases from J, with 12 bases between.

This chain links TRBV5-4 with TRBJ1-2; no clear D. CDR1 is SGHNT, CDR2 YYREEE, per germline (reference sequence). The V and J ends lost 4 bases and 8 bases respectively, with 12 bases between them. The CDR3 sequence is 12 residues long. In DNA form, the CDR3 reads TGTGCCAGCAGCCCCGCCGGGTGGGGCTACACCTTC. Translating gives CASSPAGWGYTF. Complete variable domain (other parts from reference TRBV5-4 and TRBJ1-2): ETGVTQSPTHLIKTRGQQVTLRCSSQSGHNTVSWYQQALGQGPQFIFQYYREEENGRGNFPPRFSGLQFPNYSSELNVNALELDDSALYLCASSPAGWGYTFGSGTRLTVV.

The chain has TRBV19 and TRBJ2-5; D is perhaps TRBD1 (6 bases). Trimming pared 4 bases from V and 2 bases from J, leaving 11 bases between. The CDR3 has 14 amino acids. Germline V lookup: CDR1 LNHDA, CDR2 SQIVND (reference sequence). The CDR3 nucleotides read TGTGCCAGTAGTACCTTGACAGGACAAGAGACCCAGTACTTC. It specifies CASSTLTGQETQYF.